Included here is one T cell receptor beta chain sequence, with context. Its antigen is still unknown. No base-level quality is on record; no much larger clone is a single base apart. V is shortened by 1 base, J by 1 base, and the region joining them spans 8 bases. The cysteine opens and the phenylalanine closes a CDR3 of 15 amino acids. Only the CDR3 DNA stays, 45 bases, in frame from base 1. The germline V gene gives CDR1 as SGHVS and CDR2 as FNYEAQ. These data come from a study of shared clonotypes between healthy human individuals (dated by TCRdb to 2018 to 2021). Regarding the research as a whole: The cohort included three men and two women between 18 and 49 years of age. To increase sequencing depth and limit assay-specific biases, different laboratories used diverse techniques to prepare libraries and sequence TCR repertoires. Per donor, three plates each were used for CD4 naive and CD4 memory, two for CD8 naive, and one for CD8 memory. To estimate repertoire size and how much clonotype sharing occurs between individuals, the study deeply sequenced the blood TCR repertoires of five healthy adults. Each donor's leukapheresis produced roughly between roughly 0.85 and 9.5 billion PBMCs.

CD8 naive samples were obtained by positive selection for CCR7 among CD45RO-negative cells, yielding a CD45RA+CCR7+ population from which TemRA cells were excluded. The donors were healthy, HIV-negative adults who had no recently reported acute infections or vaccinations. All donors were Caucasian adults living in Nashville, Tennessee, USA. Blood was collected by leukapheresis, and PBMCs were isolated by Ficoll-Histopaque density gradient centrifugation and then cryopreserved in liquid nitrogen vapor phase. Analytical flow cytometry was used to check the purity and quantity of every magnetically sorted T cell population. Genomic DNA was isolated from each sorted fraction and quantified by UV absorbance on a Nanodrop 2000c. Using the deep immunoSEQ assay, TCR CDR3 regions were amplified from genomic DNA by multiplex PCR. Genomic DNA extracted from each cell subset was distributed evenly over all wells of several immunoSEQ 96-well plates, and each plate served as one replicate. For sorted subsets, around 200 ng genomic DNA, equal to about 30,000 T cell genomes, was loaded into each replicate PCR. Purified libraries were measured with a Qubit 3.0 fluorometer, size-checked on a Bioanalyzer 2100, and measured again with the KAPA Library Quantification kit. Every immunoSEQ 96-well plate was sequenced on a dedicated single-read 150-cycle Illumina NextSeq 550 flow cell. Per the source publication's procedure: Because the immunoSEQ output held only junctional sequences and lacked quality scores, the filtering could not match the filtering applied to full-length reads. To assign V/J genes and CDR3, sequences were annotated using PyIR, a Python wrapper for IgBLAST v1.9, with IMGT germline references. Reads with weak V/J assignments (E-value above 1e-6), missing CDR3, stop codons, out-of-frame junctions, or ambiguous translated residues were removed. A V3J clonotype was defined by an identical inferred V gene, J gene, and CDR3 amino acid sequence. To compute the percentage overlap between repertoires, the number of shared unique clonotypes was divided by the size of the smaller repertoire. RTK rarefaction, the Chao1 estimator, and Recon v2.1 estimates of unobserved clonotypes were used to assess repertoire richness. OLGA was used to compute generation probabilities for all TCRbeta clonotypes that the gDNA method yielded from a handful of donors. TCRdb re-hosts the immuneACCESS table, in-frame sequences only. Its copies lack some clones; in the studies checked, an unresolved V gene accounts for under half of them, and the cause for the rest is not known. The V and J calls and clone size come from that table; D and trimming were worked out from the DNA. This sample gives about 2 million clones in total; roughly 95% of them show up just once. The ten largest clones capture roughly 1% of the sample.

The full study reports these points: Compared with non-shared clonotypes, clonotypes shared by all four sorted-subset donors had higher generation probabilities. Sampling was restricted to blood, and TCR repertoires in tissues likely differ from the TCR repertoires found in blood. Even with the large sequencing depth, rarefaction of the sorted-subset datasets indicated that sequencing was incomplete. Pairwise subsampling indicated that sequencing depth was expected to affect the degree of clonotype sharing among donors. Because the study included only a small number of donors, the genetic and exposure-history diversity represented was limited. Approximately 5% of naive CD4, around 3.5% of naive CD8, 2.3% of memory CD4, and 0.35% to 0.5% of memory CD8 clonotypes were shared across several donors. Naive subsets generally had larger estimated clonotype richness than memory subsets did.

The V and J segments used are TRBV7-6 and TRBJ2-1; no D segment can be confidently identified. This clonotype was obtained from a man aged 18 to 29 in good health. Sequencing was carried out using naive CD8+ T cells sorted from blood. The sample's cell subset or site label is to be understood as: CD45RA+CCR7+. The CDR3 amino acid sequence is: CASSLDSFSYNEQFF. DNA sequence: TGTGCCAGCAGCTTAGACTCTTTTTCCTACAATGAGCAGTTCTTC.